This T cell receptor beta chain was documented in a study of blood T cells in healthy people across ages. It was with a sample-barcoded 5' primer and a J-beta primer mix that a second PCR of roughly 7 to 12 cycles was run. Through a template-switch adaptor with 12 random nucleotides, each cDNA molecule received a tag. MiXCR was run by TCRdb on the 5' RACE reads, yielding one entry per CDR3 protein. The data contain roughly 700,000 distinct CDR3 sequences, approximately 25% of them singletons. This clonotype was detected a few times. The CDR3 totals 12 residues. Germline CDR1 and CDR2: MGHRA and YSYEKL. V lost 3 bases and J lost 3, with 4 bases in between. The data also belong to a second study, concerning T cells of mothers and their children. This second study says: Each child contributed approximately 3 million TCR beta CDR3 reads, while each mother contributed over 8 million. It was found that thymic selection shapes TCR recombination output similarly in related and unrelated pairs.

Input material: blood. The V and J genes are TRBV4-1 and TRBJ2-3, with D unresolved. This receptor was obtained from a boy between 10 and 17 years old in good health. CDR3 DNA: TGCGCCAGCAGCCACCGGACAGATACGCAGTATTTT. It yields the protein CASSHRTDTQYF.